This T cell receptor beta chain was captured in a study of blood T cell repertoires in COVID-19. Across the whole study: Acute and convalescent COVID-19 samples came from the United States, Italy and Spain. PBMCs, B-cell-depleted T cells, or T cells were the source of the cDNA or gDNA that made up the material.

In the original workflow: Amplification with reference gene primers provided the estimates of nucleated cell counts. Clones were read by immunoSEQ multiplex PCR, and TCRdb kept only the in-frame ones, dropping some. The D gene and trimming were derived from the DNA, and the V and J assignments and clone size from that table. The profile covers about 99,000 clones, with around 74% appearing a single time and 15% to 20% taken by the ten largest. This clone was recorded once. Unmatched junction bases numbered 10, after V lost 7 bases and J lost 7 bases. CDR3 length: 14 amino acids. The germline V gene has CDR1 SQVTM and CDR2 ANQGSEA.

J is TRBJ2-7 and V is TRBV29-1; 13 nucleotides match TRBD2. The sequenced sample consisted of peripheral blood. This TCR came from a woman of 80 years or more with active or convalescent COVID-19. The CDR3 nucleotides are TGCAGCGCCGCTACTAGCGGGAGGGCCGAGGAGCAGTACTTC. Translating gives CSAATSGRAEEQYF.